This T cell receptor (beta chain) was identified in a study of OX40 agonist ivuxolimab in advanced cancers. For the study at large: Of the participants, approximately 36% had some prior anti-PD-1, anti-PD-L1 or anti-CTLA-4 therapy, which was allowed.

Data came from immunoSEQ multiplex PCR; TCRdb stores just in-frame clones and leaves some out. This table holds about 100,000 clones, more than 80% found once. The length of the CDR3 is 16 residues. Trimming removed 5 bases from V and 3 bases from J, with 18 bases in between. CDR1 is SGHVS, CDR2 FNYEAQ, per germline. General study results and limits: Among T cells, CD8+ cells averaged more expanded clones than CD4+ cells.

Concerning this clone itself: Its antigen is still unknown.

This material consisted of CD4+ or CD8+ T cells sorted from blood, taken in a trial of the OX40 agonist ivuxolimab. The clonotype comes from an adult with an advanced solid tumor such as melanoma, head and neck, liver or kidney cancer. This chain joins TRBV7-6 and TRBJ2-3; D is possibly TRBD1 or TRBD2 (6 bases each). The CDR3 sequence: CASSPRGDRSTDTQYF. CDR3 nucleotides: TGTGCCAGCAGCCCAAGGGGGGACCGATCGACAGATACGCAGTATTTT.